These 29 T cell receptor beta chains share one sample of origin, sequenced in a study of blood T cell repertoires in COVID-19. Here immunoSEQ multiplex PCR was the method, and the copy in TCRdb shows in-frame clones only, minus some. Of about 260,000 clones detected, approximately 89% appear once; the ten largest clones hold just under 9%. Material for sequencing was peripheral blood. The receptor set was obtained from a man aged 35 to 55 with active or convalescent COVID-19.

CDR3 region: CASSEGDGYGYTF. The CDR3 nucleotides are TGTGCCAGCTCAGAGGGGGATGGCTATGGCTACACCTTC. The chain has TRBV18 and TRBJ1-2, with D possibly TRBD1 on 6 matching bases. Trimming removed 5 bases from V and 4 bases from J, with 11 bases in between. The CDR3 has 13 amino acids. Per the germline V gene, CDR1 is KGHSH and CDR2 is LQKENI.

The V gene is TRBV2, the J gene TRBJ1-1, with 8 bases identical to TRBD1. V lost 7 bases and J lost 5; bases outside the gene matches: 6. The CDR3 loop spans 13 amino acids. Germline values: CDR1 SNHLY, CDR2 FYNNEI. CDR3: CASMDRARTEAFF. CDR3 in DNA: TGTGCCAGCATGGACAGGGCTAGGACTGAAGCTTTCTTT.

The chain combines TRBV5-1 with TRBJ2-1; 9 positions agree with TRBD1. Germline trimming cut 5 bases from V and 10 bases from J; bases unmatched to any gene: 10. CDR3 length: 14 residues. Germline V gives CDR1 SGHRS, CDR2 YFSETQ. The DNA for the CDR3 is TGCGCCAGCAGTTCAGGGACAGGGCCGGGCGAGCAGTTCTTC. This translates into CASSSGTGPGEQFF.

This clone has just one count. V usage is TRBV7-8 and J usage is TRBJ2-7, with TRBD2 as a possible D gene (6 bases). Trimming removed 5 bases from V and 3 bases from J, with 11 bases in between. CDR1 and CDR2 (germline): SGHVS, FQNEAQ. The CDR3 sequence is 13 residues long. The CDR3 DNA follows: TGTGCCAGCAGCCGGGTGGAGGGCTACGAGCAGTACTTC. This codes for CASSRVEGYEQYF.

This clone was seen a handful of times. The chain carries TRBV5-5 and TRBJ1-5, with 9 positions matching TRBD1. CDR3 size: 14 residues. V was clipped by 4 bases and J by 6 bases; unmatched bases: 5. Germline V gene data show CDR1 as SGHKS and CDR2 as YYEKEE (reference sequence). The CDR3 coding sequence is TGTGCCAGCAGCCCCGGGACAGGGCCTCAGCCCCAGCATTTT. Encoded protein: CASSPGTGPQPQHF.

The J gene is TRBJ1-4, the V gene TRBV10-2; a possible D gene is TRBD1 (6 bases). The CDR3 sequence is 14 residues long. The V end lost 7 bases, the J end lost 7 bases, and 16 bases lay between the germline ends. Germline V gives CDR1 WSHSY, CDR2 SAAADI. The CDR3 here is CASTSQGPGEKLFF. The CDR3 bases are TGCGCCAGCACCTCTCAGGGGCCGGGTGAAAAACTGTTTTTT.

V and J are TRBV30 and TRBJ1-1, with D tentatively TRBD1 (5 bases). This CDR3 contains 17 residues. Germline values: CDR1 GTSNPN, CDR2 SVGIG (reference sequence). The V end was cut by 2 bases, the J end by 4 bases, with 23 bases between. CDR3 in DNA: TGTGCCTGGAGTCCCCAACAGGCCGGGGGACTATTCACTGAAGCTTTCTTT. The encoded protein is CAWSPQQAGGLFTEAFF.

This clone was seen more than once but under ten times. This chain joins TRBV3-1 (or the pseudogene TRBV3-2) and TRBJ2-5; D is possibly TRBD2 (5 bases). Trimming stripped 0 bases from V and 5 bases from J, with 22 bases between. This CDR3 is 18 amino acids long. Germline V gives CDR1 LGHDT, CDR2 YNNKEL (reference sequence). The CDR3 sequence is CASSQDPGGTSRIETQYF. The CDR3 DNA follows: TGTGCCAGCAGCCAAGATCCCGGTGGTACTAGTAGGATTGAGACCCAGTACTTC.

The chain is built from TRBV6-1 and TRBJ1-4; D not resolved. This CDR3 has 16 amino acids. V gave up 5 bases and J gave up 7 bases, with 20 bases separating them. Germline assignment: CDR1 MNHNS and CDR2 SASEGT. This CDR3 reads CASSKGAPRVSEKLFF. In DNA, the CDR3 is TGTGCCAGCAGTAAAGGAGCGCCTCGCGTTAGTGAAAAACTGTTTTTT.

The chain has TRBV19 and TRBJ2-1; 7 bases are shared with TRBD2. The junction had 14 bases not matched to a gene; V was cut back by 4 bases and J by 8 bases. The CDR3 has 16 residues. Germline V gene lookup returns CDR1 LNHDA and CDR2 SQIVND (reference sequence). DNA of the CDR3: TGTGCCAGTAGTACTTTCGGGAGGTCCCCTCCCGATGAGCAGTTCTTC. Residues: CASSTFGRSPPDEQFF.

This clone was counted once. In nucleotides, the CDR3 is TGTGCCAGTAGTATCTCCGGGGGAGGGGCATACACAGATACGCAGTATTTT. It yields the protein CASSISGGGAYTDTQYF. The J gene is TRBJ2-3, the V gene TRBV19; TRBD2 matches at 7 bases. The junction had 11 bases not matched to a gene; V was cut back by 3 bases and J by 2 bases. CDR1 LNHDA and CDR2 SQIVND come from the germline V gene (reference sequence). The CDR3 has 17 amino acids.

This chain connects TRBV11-1 to TRBJ2-4, with TRBD2 as a possible D gene (6 bases). The CDR3 is 16 residues long. From germline, CDR1 is SGHAT and CDR2 FQDESV (reference sequence). The V gene lost 2 bases and the J gene lost 0 bases, with 11 bases spanning the gap. CDR3 DNA sequence: TGTGCCAGCAGCTTATCTGGGGGGTTAGCCAAAAACATTCAGTACTTC. Translated, it gives CASSLSGGLAKNIQYF.

This sequence joins TRBV6-5 and TRBJ1-3; 8 positions match TRBD1. Germline CDR1 reads MNHEY; CDR2 reads SVGAGI. The J segment lost 4 bases and the V segment lost 7 bases, leaving 6 bases of the junction unmatched. This CDR3 contains 14 residues. As DNA, the CDR3 is TGTGCCAGCATCCCCAGGGGGCTGGGAAACACCATATATTTT. This codes for CASIPRGLGNTIYF.

V and J are TRBV28 and TRBJ2-7; the match to TRBD1 covers 8 bases. This CDR3 is 17 amino acids long. Trimming removed 3 bases from V and 4 bases from J; junction bases left unmatched: 14. Germline values: CDR1 MDHEN, CDR2 SYDVKM. The CDR3 loop reads CASSFLQGQVWRYEQYF. The CDR3 region has the DNA TGTGCCAGCAGTTTTTTACAGGGACAGGTGTGGAGGTACGAGCAGTACTTC.

The gene calls are TRBV6-5 and TRBJ2-3, with D unresolved. Trimming took off 2 bases at V and 4 bases at J, with 10 bases between the two ends. CDR1 MNHEY and CDR2 SVGAGI come from the germline V gene. The CDR3 is 14 residues long. CDR3 nucleotides: TGTGCCAGCAGTTACATCTTTAGCCCAGATACGCAGTATTTT. Translation gives CASSYIFSPDTQYF.

V gene TRBV28 combines with J gene TRBJ2-2; TRBD2 might be the D (7 bases). Looked up from germline, CDR1 is MDHEN and CDR2 is SYDVKM. V was pared by 6 bases and J by 6 bases, with 17 bases between. The CDR3 has 15 amino acids. CDR3 in amino acids: CASSYPGGPPGELFF. The CDR3 DNA sequence: TGTGCCAGCAGCTATCCCGGGGGGCCCCCCGGGGAGCTGTTTTTT.

CDR3 protein: CASSLTGGLDSPLHF. DNA of the CDR3: TGTGCCAGCAGCTTGACAGGGGGTTTGGATTCACCCCTCCACTTT. J is TRBJ1-6 and V is TRBV7-9; 9 nucleotides agree with TRBD1. The CDR3 extends over 15 amino acids. The J segment lost 8 bases and the V segment lost 3 bases, leaving 5 bases of the junction unmatched. Germline values: CDR1 SEHNR, CDR2 FQNEAQ (reference sequence).

This chain uses TRBV24-1 with TRBJ2-1; the match to TRBD2 covers 8 bases. Germline assignment: CDR1 KGHDR and CDR2 SFDVKD. Trimming took 0 bases from V and 2 from J; bases not matched to a gene: 17. CDR3 size: 21 residues. Written as DNA, the CDR3 is TGTGCCACCAGTGATTTGAAGCCCACGTCGGGGGGGCTAAGACCCTACAATGAGCAGTTCTTC. It is translated as CATSDLKPTSGGLRPYNEQFF.

This chain links TRBV7-9 with TRBJ1-1; D unclear. Germline V gene sequence: CDR1 SEHNR, CDR2 FQNEAQ (reference sequence). The CDR3 totals 14 residues. Trimming stripped 2 bases from V and 11 bases from J, with 18 bases between. The CDR3 sequence is CASSLIGSSGYAFF. The CDR3, as DNA: TGTGCCAGCAGCTTAATCGGAAGCTCGGGTTACGCTTTCTTT.

This chain joins TRBV6-5 and TRBJ1-6; tentative D call: TRBD1 (6 bases). V was shortened by 5 bases and J by 5 bases, with 10 bases between the two germline ends. The length of the CDR3 is 14 residues. Germline lookup yields CDR1 MNHEY and CDR2 SVGAGI. The CDR3 DNA is TGTGCCAGCAGTAGGACAGAAAATAATTCACCCCTCCACTTT. Protein product: CASSRTENNSPLHF.

The chain links TRBV24-1 to TRBJ2-6; 10 bases are shared with TRBD1. The CDR3 runs to 19 residues. V lost 2 bases, J lost 6 bases, and 12 bases stayed unmatched. Germline V gene data show CDR1 as KGHDR and CDR2 as SFDVKD. The CDR3, as DNA: TGTGCCACCAGTGATTCGCAGGGACAGGGGACATTATCGGCCAACGTCCTGACTTTC. It yields the protein CATSDSQGQGTLSANVLTF.

The chain recombines TRBV7-6 with TRBJ2-5, with TRBD2 as a possible D gene (5 bases). Germline values: CDR1 SGHVS, CDR2 FNYEAQ. The V gene lost 5 bases and the J gene lost 6 bases, with 16 bases spanning the gap. The CDR3 totals 14 residues. The CDR3 DNA sequence: TGTGCCAGCAGCCCAGCCCGGGATCTAAAGACCCAGTACTTC. Its protein is CASSPARDLKTQYF.

The J gene is TRBJ1-4, the V gene TRBV19; 10 bases match TRBD1. Germline V gives CDR1 LNHDA, CDR2 SQIVND (reference sequence). This CDR3 spans 14 amino acids. V shed 8 bases, J shed 8 bases, and the junction held 8 bases outside the gene matches. CDR3 sequence reads: CASQVGTGEEKLFF. In DNA form, the CDR3 reads TGTGCCAGTCAGGTGGGGACAGGGGAAGAAAAACTGTTTTTT.

The J gene is TRBJ2-6, the V gene TRBV28, with D maybe TRBD2 (6 bases). In germline, CDR1 is MDHEN, CDR2 SYDVKM. V was clipped by 8 bases and J by 4 bases, with 18 bases between them. The CDR3 length is 16 residues. The DNA for the CDR3 is TGTGCCAGCTGTCCTCAGACAGCGGGCGGGGCCAACGTCCTGACTTTC. Its translation: CASCPQTAGGANVLTF.

This clone is a singleton in its sample. This rearrangement joins TRBV11-3 to TRBJ2-7; TRBD1 matches 8 bases. The CDR3 loop spans 15 amino acids. CDR1 and CDR2 from the germline V gene are SGHNT and YENEEA. Losses at the gene ends were 5 bases for V and 1 base for J; bases not matched to a gene: 7. This CDR3 reads CASSRGQGSSYEQYF. The CDR3 region has the DNA TGTGCCAGCAGCAGAGGACAGGGTTCTTCCTACGAGCAGTACTTC.

The chain combines TRBV18 with TRBJ2-2; D may be TRBD2 (6 bases). The V end was cut by 2 bases, the J end by 1 base, with 11 bases between. CDR1 is KGHSH, CDR2 LQKENI, per germline. This CDR3 contains 16 residues. In nucleotides, the CDR3 is TGTGCCAGCTCACCATTGGGAGGACTGAACACCGGGGAGCTGTTTTTT. It translates to CASSPLGGLNTGELFF.

The chain is built from TRBV7-9 and TRBJ2-7, with TRBD2 as a possible D gene (5 bases). Germline CDR1 and CDR2: SEHNR and FQNEAQ (reference sequence). The CDR3 has 15 amino acids. Between the trimmed V and J ends, which lost 7 bases and 1 base, there was a span of 17 bases. The CDR3 protein is CASTFSDFLSYEQYF. The CDR3 DNA reads as TGTGCCAGCACCTTTTCGGACTTTCTATCCTACGAGCAGTACTTC.

The chain links TRBV3-1 (or the pseudogene TRBV3-2) to TRBJ1-2, with D possibly being TRBD1 (6 bases). The CDR3 spans 16 residues. The V end was cut by 0 bases, the J end by 4 bases, with 15 bases between. CDR1 and CDR2 (germline): LGHDT, YNNKEL (reference sequence). The CDR3 is CASSQDYPDRSYGYTF. DNA of the CDR3: TGTGCCAGCAGCCAAGATTACCCGGACAGAAGCTATGGCTACACCTTC.

The gene calls are TRBV11-2 and TRBJ2-3; TRBD1 agrees at 9 bases. V shed 5 bases and J 7 bases; nucleotides not matched to a gene: 7. CDR1 and CDR2 from the germline V gene are SGHAT and FQNNGV. This CDR3 is built from 14 residues. CDR3 DNA: TGTGCCAGCAGCGAGGGACAGGGAGCTTATACGCAGTATTTT. Translating it yields CASSEGQGAYTQYF.